The 14 T cell receptor beta chains below all came from one sample that was sequenced in a study of cytomegalovirus exposure and HLA in healthy donors. Vbeta (60) and Jbeta (13) primers were used in the PCR. Using immunoSEQ multiplex PCR, the repertoire was profiled, and TCRdb retains in-frame clones only, with some absent. The sample lists about 96,000 clones, 50% to 80% occurring once. The sample comprised PBMCs. The receptor set was obtained from a man in his sixties in good health and CMV-seronegative.

The chain recombines TRBV28 with TRBJ1-1, with D perhaps matching TRBD1 (6 bases). Germline assignment: CDR1 MDHEN and CDR2 SYDVKM. The CDR3 has 16 amino acids. With 3 bases removed from V and 1 base from J, the gap between germline ends came to 15 bases. This chain's CDR3 is CASSLVLGGPNTEAFF. The CDR3 coding sequence is TGTGCCAGCAGTTTGGTTCTCGGGGGGCCGAACACTGAAGCTTTCTTT.

This clone has only a few counts. This chain connects TRBV29-1 to TRBJ2-1, with TRBD2 matching over 8 bases. Trimming at V came to 6 bases and at J to 5 bases, leaving 9 bases not matched to a gene. Germline V gene lookup returns CDR1 SQVTM and CDR2 ANQGSEA. This CDR3 has 14 amino acids. CDR3 in amino acids: CSVRAGAVDNEQFF. The CDR3 DNA follows: TGCAGCGTCAGAGCGGGGGCGGTCGACAATGAGCAGTTCTTC.

The chain links TRBV5-1 to TRBJ2-5, with 9 bases that match TRBD1. Germline V lookup: CDR1 SGHRS, CDR2 YFSETQ. The CDR3 loop spans 16 amino acids. The J segment lost 11 bases and the V segment lost 0 bases, leaving 14 bases of the junction unmatched. DNA for the CDR3: TGCGCCAGCAGCTTGGTTGGTACAGGGGGCTCCGGAGAGCAGTACTTC. It encodes CASSLVGTGGSGEQYF.

The rearrangement links TRBV4-1 to TRBJ2-5; 7 nucleotides agree with TRBD1. The V gene's germline CDR1 is MGHRA and CDR2 YSYEKL. The length of the CDR3 is 15 residues. V dropped 0 bases and J dropped 3; count of bases not matched to a gene: 4. The CDR3 protein is CASSQDLTGKETQYF. The CDR3 nucleotides read TGCGCCAGCAGCCAAGATCTGACAGGGAAAGAGACCCAGTACTTC.

The genes are TRBV10-2 and TRBJ2-7, with no clear D. The CDR3 has 12 residues. V was shortened by 3 bases and J by 2 bases, with 5 bases between the two germline ends. CDR1 and CDR2 from the germline V gene are WSHSY and SAAADI. CDR3 residues: CASSEQTYEQYF. CDR3 nucleotides: TGCGCCAGCAGTGAACAGACCTACGAGCAGTACTTC.

This clone has just a few counts. The J gene is TRBJ1-1, the V gene TRBV5-4, with D uncertain. CDR3 length equals 15 residues. Per germline, CDR1 SGHNT and CDR2 YYREEE (reference sequence). Trimming stripped 1 base from V and 2 bases from J, with 12 bases between. The CDR3, as DNA: TGTGCCAGCAGCTTGCGAGCCCAAATCAACACTGAAGCTTTCTTT. Translated: CASSLRAQINTEAFF.

The gene calls are TRBV5-8 and TRBJ1-6; D gene unclear. This CDR3 comprises 13 residues. Germline V CDR1 and CDR2: SGHTS, YDEGEE. Trimming removed 5 bases from V and 7 bases from J, with 10 bases in between. The CDR3 here is CASRDFENSPLHF. In nucleotides, the CDR3 is TGTGCCAGCAGGGACTTTGAAAATTCACCCCTCCACTTT.

In this sample, this clone turned up a few times. This chain connects TRBV7-3 to TRBJ2-3; weak D call: TRBD1 (6 bases). Germline V CDR1 and CDR2: SGHTA, FQGTGA. The CDR3 has 16 amino acids. Trimming took off 6 bases at V and 2 bases at J, with 18 bases between the two ends. The CDR3: CASSETGTTVTDTQYF. In DNA form, the CDR3 reads TGTGCCAGCAGTGAGACAGGAACAACCGTCACAGATACGCAGTATTTT.

The chain recombines TRBV2 with TRBJ2-5; D perhaps matches TRBD2 (6 bases). The CDR3 runs to 16 residues. Trimming cost V 7 bases and J 2 bases, with 20 bases left between them. Looked up from germline, CDR1 is SNHLY and CDR2 is FYNNEI. CDR3 sequence reads: CASTRRAGTLQETQYF. CDR3 nucleotides: TGTGCCAGCACCCGTAGAGCTGGGACTCTACAAGAGACCCAGTACTTC. Filled out from reference TRBV2 and TRBJ2-5, the complete variable domain reads EPEVTQTPSHQVTQMGQEVILRCVPISNHLYFYWYRQILGQKVEFLVSFYNNEISEKSEIFDDQFSVERPDGSNFTLKIRSTKLEDSAMYFCASTRRAGTLQETQYFGPGTRLLVL.

The V call is TRBV10-2, the J call TRBJ2-7; D is unclear. The CDR3 consists of 14 residues. Trimming cost V 2 bases and J 4 bases, with 12 bases left between them. Germline V CDR1 and CDR2: WSHSY, SAAADI. Here the CDR3 reads CASSEPTPMYEQYF. The CDR3 DNA reads TGCGCCAGCAGTGAGCCGACTCCAATGTACGAGCAGTACTTC.

In this sample, this clone turned up a few times. The V gene is TRBV6-5, the J gene TRBJ2-4; no reliable D call. Germline assignment: CDR1 MNHEY and CDR2 SVGAGI. CDR3 length: 15 amino acids. With 0 bases removed from V and 1 base from J, the gap between germline ends came to 7 bases. The CDR3 sequence: CASSYSTSAKNIQYF. The CDR3 bases are TGTGCCAGCAGTTACTCAACATCCGCCAAAAACATTCAGTACTTC.

V and J are TRBV29-1 and TRBJ2-3, with TRBD2 identical over 10 bases. In germline, CDR1 is SQVTM, CDR2 ANQGSEA. CDR3 length: 17 residues. Trimming removed 4 bases from V and 2 bases from J; junction bases left unmatched: 12. The CDR3 here is CSVVGGVAGGFTDTQYF. The CDR3, as DNA: TGCAGCGTTGTCGGCGGGGTAGCGGGGGGTTTCACAGATACGCAGTATTTT.

A few counts support this clone. This chain links TRBV7-9 with TRBJ2-7; 8 positions match TRBD2. From germline, CDR1 is SEHNR and CDR2 FQNEAQ (reference sequence). The V gene end was trimmed by 7 bases and the J gene end by 4 bases; junction bases not matched to a gene: 15. This CDR3 comprises 16 residues. CDR3 protein: CASTVMGREDYYEQYF. CDR3 DNA sequence: TGTGCCAGCACCGTTATGGGGCGGGAGGATTATTACGAGCAGTACTTC. The whole variable domain, filled in from reference TRBV7-9 and TRBJ2-7, reads DTGVSQNPRHKITKRGQNVTFRCDPISEHNRLYWYRQTLGQGPEFLTYFQNEAQLEKSRLLSDRFSAERPKGSFSTLEIQRTEQGDSAMYLCASTVMGREDYYEQYFGPGTRLTVT.

This clone has a handful of counts. The chain uses TRBV7-9 and TRBJ1-5, with 7 bases fitting TRBD1. The germline V gene has CDR1 SEHNR and CDR2 FQNEAQ (reference sequence). This CDR3 has 13 amino acids. Losses at the gene ends were 7 bases for V and 4 bases for J; bases not matched to a gene: 4. The CDR3 loop reads CASTSTGNQPQHF. Written as DNA, the CDR3 is TGTGCCAGCACCTCGACAGGGAATCAGCCCCAGCATTTT.